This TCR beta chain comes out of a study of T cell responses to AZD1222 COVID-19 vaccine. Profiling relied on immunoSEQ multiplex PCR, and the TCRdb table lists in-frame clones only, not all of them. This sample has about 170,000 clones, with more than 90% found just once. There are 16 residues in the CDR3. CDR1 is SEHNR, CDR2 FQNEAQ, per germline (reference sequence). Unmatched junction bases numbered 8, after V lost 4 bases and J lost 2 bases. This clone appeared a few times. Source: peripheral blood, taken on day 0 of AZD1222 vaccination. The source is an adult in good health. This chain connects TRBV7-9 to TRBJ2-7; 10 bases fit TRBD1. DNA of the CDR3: TGTGCCAGCAGCTCCTCAACCGGGACAGGGGCCTACGAGCAGTACTTC. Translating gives CASSSSTGTGAYEQYF.